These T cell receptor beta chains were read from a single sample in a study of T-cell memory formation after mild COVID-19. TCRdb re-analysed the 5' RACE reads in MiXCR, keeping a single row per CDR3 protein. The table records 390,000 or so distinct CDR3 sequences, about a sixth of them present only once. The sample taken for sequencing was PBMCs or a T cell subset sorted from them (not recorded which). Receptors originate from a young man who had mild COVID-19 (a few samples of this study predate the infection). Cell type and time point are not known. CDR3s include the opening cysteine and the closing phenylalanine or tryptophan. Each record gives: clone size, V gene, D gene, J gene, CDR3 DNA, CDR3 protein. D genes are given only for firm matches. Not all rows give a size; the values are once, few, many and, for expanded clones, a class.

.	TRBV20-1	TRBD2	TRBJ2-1	TGCAGTGCATGGAGCGGGGGGTCCCCCTACAATGAGCAGTTCTTC	CSAWSGGSPYNEQFF
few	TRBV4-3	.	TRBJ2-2	TGCGCCAGCAGCCAAGTGGAGCGTGCGAACACCGGGGAGCTGTTTTTT	CASSQVERANTGELFF
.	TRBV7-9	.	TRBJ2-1	TGTGCCAGCAGCCCGGGGCTCCTATACAATGAGCAGTTCTTC	CASSPGLLYNEQFF
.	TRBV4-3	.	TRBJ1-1	TGCGCCAGCAGCCAATACATGGGCCCGCGCGTTGAAGCTTTCTTT	CASSQYMGPRVEAFF
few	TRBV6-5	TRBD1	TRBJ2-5	TGTGCCAGCGATTCACGGGCAGGGGGGACCCAGTACTTC	CASDSRAGGTQYF
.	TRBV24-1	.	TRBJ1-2	TGTGCCACCAGTGATTTCTGGGGCTACACCTTC	CATSDFWGYTF
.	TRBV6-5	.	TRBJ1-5	TGTGCCAGCAGTGCCCCGGGCCCCAATCAGCCCCAGCATTTT	CASSAPGPNQPQHF
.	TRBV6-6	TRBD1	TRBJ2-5	TGTGCCAGCAGTGTACAGGGGACGGGGGAGACCCAGTACTTC	CASSVQGTGETQYF
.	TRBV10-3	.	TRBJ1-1	TGTGCCATCGGGGACATCATGAACACTGAAGCTTTCTTT	CAIGDIMNTEAFF
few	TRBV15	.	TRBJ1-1	TGTGCCACCAGCAGGGGCCTTACGGGCAGCGCTTTCTTT	CATSRGLTGSAFF
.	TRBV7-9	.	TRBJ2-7	TGTGCCAGCAGCCCCCCGGGACGGGGCGAGCAGTACTTC	CASSPPGRGEQYF
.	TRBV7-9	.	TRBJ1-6	TGTGCCAGCAGCTTAGAGGAACAATCACCCCTCCACTTT	CASSLEEQSPLHF
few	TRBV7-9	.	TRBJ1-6	TGTGCCAGCAGCTCATCAGGGGCATCACCCCTCCACTTT	CASSSSGASPLHF
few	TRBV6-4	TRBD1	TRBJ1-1	TGTGCCAGCAGTATAACAGGGGGTGAAGCTTTCTTT	CASSITGGEAFF
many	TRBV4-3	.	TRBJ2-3	TGCGCCAGCAGCCGGCGGGCAGCCTCAGGCACAGATACGCAGTATTTT	CASSRRAASGTDTQYF
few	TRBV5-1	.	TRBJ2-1	TGCGCCAGTAGCTTTAGGGGACCGGTTGCGAATGAGCAGTTCTTC	CASSFRGPVANEQFF
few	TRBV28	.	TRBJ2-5	TGTGCCAGCAGTACCGCAGGGATCCAAGAGACCCAGTACTTC	CASSTAGIQETQYF
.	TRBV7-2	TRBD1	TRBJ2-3	TGTGCCAGCAGCTTTACCGGACAGGGACCTAGCACAGATACGCAGTATTTT	CASSFTGQGPSTDTQYF
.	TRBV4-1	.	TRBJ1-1	TGCGCCAGCACAGCATTTACAAAGGCTGAAGCTTTCTTT	CASTAFTKAEAFF
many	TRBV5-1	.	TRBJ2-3	TGCGCCAGCAGCTGGCGGGACCTCACAGATACGCAGTATTTT	CASSWRDLTDTQYF
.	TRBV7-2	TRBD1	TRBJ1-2	TGTGCCAGCAGCTTAAGGCGACAGGGCGAGGACGGCTACACCTTC	CASSLRRQGEDGYTF
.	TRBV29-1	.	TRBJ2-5	TGCAGCGCGGGGCAGGACTCAAGTCCGGAGACCCAGTACTTC	CSAGQDSSPETQYF
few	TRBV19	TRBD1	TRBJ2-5	TGTGCCACCCTCGACAGGGGTGGAGGAGAGACCCAGTACTTC	CATLDRGGGETQYF
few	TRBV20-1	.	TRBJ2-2	TGCAGTGCTAGACCTATGTCCTCCAAAGGGGCCACGAACACCGGGGAGCTGTTTTTT	CSARPMSSKGATNTGELFF
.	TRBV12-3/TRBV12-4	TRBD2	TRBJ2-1	TGTGCCAGCCGCGGGGGGGCCGCGACTCTTTCGAGCAATGAGCAGTTCTTC	CASRGGAATLSSNEQFF
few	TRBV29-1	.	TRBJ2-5	TGCAGCCCCCTGACCCGAGAGACCCAGTACTTC	CSPLTRETQYF
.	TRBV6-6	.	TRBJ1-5	TGTGCCAGCTCCCTGCCCTCTACGAGCAATCAGCCCCAGCATTTT	CASSLPSTSNQPQHF
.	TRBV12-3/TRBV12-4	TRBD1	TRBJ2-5	TGTGCCAGCAGTCCCCGACAGGGGTTTCAAGAGACCCAGTACTTC	CASSPRQGFQETQYF
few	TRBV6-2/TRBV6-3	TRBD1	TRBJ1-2	TGTGCCGGTCACGGGACAGCTAACTATGGCTACACCTTC	CAGHGTANYGYTF
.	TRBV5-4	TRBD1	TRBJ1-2	TGTGCCAGCAGCGCATACAGGGGGCGTGTGGGGGATGGCTACACCTTC	CASSAYRGRVGDGYTF
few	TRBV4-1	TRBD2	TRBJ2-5	TGCGCCAGCAGCCAAAGGACTAGCGGGGGAGAGACCCAGTACTTC	CASSQRTSGGETQYF
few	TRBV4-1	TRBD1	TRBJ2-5	TGCGCCAGCAGCGACAGGGGAAGGAAAGAGACCCAGTACTTC	CASSDRGRKETQYF
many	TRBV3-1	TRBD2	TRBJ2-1	TGTGCCAGCAGCATACCCGGGACTAGGGGTAATGAGCAGTTCTTC	CASSIPGTRGNEQFF
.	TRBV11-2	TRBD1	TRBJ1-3	TGTGCCAGCAGCTTCCAGGGGGCCTTCTCTGGAAACACCATATATTTT	CASSFQGAFSGNTIYF
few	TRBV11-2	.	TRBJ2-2	TGTGCCAGCAGCCCCCGGACAAACGCGAACACCGGGGAGCTGTTTTTT	CASSPRTNANTGELFF
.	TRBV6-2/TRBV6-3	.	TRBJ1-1	TGCCACCCGCACCCTCCGGGGCGGGATAAAGCTTTCTTT	CHPHPPGRDKAFF
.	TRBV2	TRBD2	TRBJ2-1	TGTGCCAGCAAGACAGGGCTAGCGGGGGGCCGGGGGCTCAATGAGCAGTTCTTC	CASKTGLAGGRGLNEQFF
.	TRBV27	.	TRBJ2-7	TGTGCCAGCCAGATCGGGGTGAGCTCCTACGAGCAGTACTTC	CASQIGVSSYEQYF
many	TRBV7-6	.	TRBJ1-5	TGTGCCAGCAGTTTAGCGTCAGGTCTCAATCAGCCCCAGCATTTT	CASSLASGLNQPQHF
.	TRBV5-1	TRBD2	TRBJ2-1	TGCGCCAGCAGCCGGACTAGCGGGGTCCGATCTCTAAATGAGCAGTTCTTC	CASSRTSGVRSLNEQFF
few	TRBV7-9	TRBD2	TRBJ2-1	TGTGCCAGCAGCTTGGGGGGGGAGTACAATGAGCAGTTCTTC	CASSLGGEYNEQFF
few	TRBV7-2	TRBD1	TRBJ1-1	TGTGCCAGCAGCGTTACAGGGGCAATGAACACTGAAGCTTTCTTT	CASSVTGAMNTEAFF
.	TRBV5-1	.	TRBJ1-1	TGCGCCAGCAGCACTCCGGCGGAGAACACTGAAGCTTTCTTT	CASSTPAENTEAFF